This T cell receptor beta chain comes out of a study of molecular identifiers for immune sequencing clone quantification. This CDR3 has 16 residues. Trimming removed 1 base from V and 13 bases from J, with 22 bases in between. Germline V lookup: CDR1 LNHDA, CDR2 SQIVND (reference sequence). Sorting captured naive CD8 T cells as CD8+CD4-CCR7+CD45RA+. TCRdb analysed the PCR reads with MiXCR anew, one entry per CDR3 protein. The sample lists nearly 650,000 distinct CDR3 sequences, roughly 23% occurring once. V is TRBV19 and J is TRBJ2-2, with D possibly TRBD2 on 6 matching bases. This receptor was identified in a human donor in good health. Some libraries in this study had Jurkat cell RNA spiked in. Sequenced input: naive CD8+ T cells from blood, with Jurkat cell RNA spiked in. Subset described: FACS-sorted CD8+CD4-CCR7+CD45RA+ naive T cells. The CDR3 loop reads CASSIVGGMGPGRLFF. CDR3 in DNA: TGTGCCAGTAGTATAGTCGGCGGGATGGGCCCGGGACGGCTGTTTTTT. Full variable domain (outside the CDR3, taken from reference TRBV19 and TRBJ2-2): DGGITQSPKYLFRKEGQNVTLSCEQNLNHDAMYWYRQDPGQGLRLIYYSQIVNDFQKGDIAEGYSVSREKKESFPLTVTSAQKNPTAFYLCASSIVGGMGPGRLFFGEGSRLTVL.